These 2 T cell receptor beta chains share one sample of origin, sequenced in a study of control samples from healthy donors and cancer patients. Measured with immunoSEQ multiplex PCR; TCRdb has only the in-frame clones, and not every one. The table lists about 71,000 clones, around 92% of them singletons. The sample comprised PBMCs. The source is a man between 60 and 75 years old with lung cancer.

The chain uses TRBV4-2 and TRBJ1-5; 9 bases are a match to TRBD1. The germline gives CDR1 LGHNA, CDR2 YNFKEQ. The V and J ends lost 1 base and 12 bases, in that order; junction bases with no gene match: 10. The CDR3 covers 15 residues. The CDR3 loop reads CASSQVGQGQSNQHF. The CDR3 DNA sequence: TGTGCCAGCAGCCAAGTGGGACAGGGTCAATCGAACCAGCATTTT.

The chain employs TRBV7-9 and TRBJ1-4; D unclear. The CDR3 is 14 residues long. Trimming stripped 3 bases from V and 1 base from J, with 6 bases between. The germline V gene has CDR1 SEHNR and CDR2 FQNEAQ (reference sequence). The CDR3 protein is CASSFGGTNEKLFF. CDR3 DNA: TGTGCCAGCAGCTTTGGAGGAACTAATGAAAAACTGTTTTTT.